This TCR beta chain is drawn from a study of CD8+ T cells in alopecia areata. In the study overall: Treatment of the treated patients consisted of oral tofacitinib, 5 to 10 mg twice daily. Study-level results: Against the mouse data, patients shared TCRs less clearly, possibly for HLA reasons.

The CDR3 is 11 residues long. CDR1 is SNHLY and CDR2 is FYNNEI in the germline V gene. V lost 6 bases and J lost 6, with 9 bases in between. A remark on this clone: Its target is unknown.

RNA extraction was followed by reverse transcription into cDNA, which acted as the sequencing template. Generated by immunoSEQ multiplex PCR, the TCRdb table keeps only in-frame clones and is missing some. Of about 140,000 clones in the sample, about 88% were seen once. The treatment: oral pan-JAK inhibitor, 5-10 mg twice daily. Alopecia areata patients gave lesional scalp punch biopsies and peripheral blood samples. The chain is built from TRBV2 and TRBJ2-7; weak D call: TRBD1 (5 bases). The clonotype originates from a human donor with alopecia areata. This specimen consisted of CD8+ T cells sorted from blood, obtained at week 4, from a patient treated with tofacitinib. CDR3 DNA sequence: TGTGCCAGCAGCAGGGATGGCGAGCAGTACTTC. Amino acids: CASSRDGEQYF.